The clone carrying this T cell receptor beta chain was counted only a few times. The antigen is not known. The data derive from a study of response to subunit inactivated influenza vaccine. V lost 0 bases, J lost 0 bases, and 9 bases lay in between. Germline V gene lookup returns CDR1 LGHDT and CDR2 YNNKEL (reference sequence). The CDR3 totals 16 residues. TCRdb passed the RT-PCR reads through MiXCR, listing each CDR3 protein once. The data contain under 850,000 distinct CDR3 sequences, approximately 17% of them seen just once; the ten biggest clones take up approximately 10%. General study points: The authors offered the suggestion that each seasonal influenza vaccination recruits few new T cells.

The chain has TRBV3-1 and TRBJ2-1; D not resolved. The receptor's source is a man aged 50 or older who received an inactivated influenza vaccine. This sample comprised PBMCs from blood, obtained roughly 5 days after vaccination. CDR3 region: CASSQDFPSSYNEQFF. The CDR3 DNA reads TGTGCCAGCAGCCAAGATTTCCCTAGCTCCTACAATGAGCAGTTCTTC.